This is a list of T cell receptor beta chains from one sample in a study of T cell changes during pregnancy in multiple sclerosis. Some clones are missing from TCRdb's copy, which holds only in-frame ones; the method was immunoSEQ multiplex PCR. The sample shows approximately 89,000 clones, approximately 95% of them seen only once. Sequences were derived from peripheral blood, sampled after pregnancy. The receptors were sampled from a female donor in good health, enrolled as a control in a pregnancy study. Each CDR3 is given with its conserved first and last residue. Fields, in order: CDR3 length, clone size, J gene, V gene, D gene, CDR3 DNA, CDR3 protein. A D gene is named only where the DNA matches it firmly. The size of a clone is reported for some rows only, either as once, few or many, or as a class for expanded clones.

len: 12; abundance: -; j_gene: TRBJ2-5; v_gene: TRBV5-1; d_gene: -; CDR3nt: TGCGCCAGCAGGGTAGCCCAAGAGACCCAGTACTTC; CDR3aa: CASRVAQETQYF
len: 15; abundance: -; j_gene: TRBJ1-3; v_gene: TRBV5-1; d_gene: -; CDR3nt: TGCGCCAGCGCCCTCGACGGGAGCTCTGGAAACACCATATATTTT; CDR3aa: CASALDGSSGNTIYF
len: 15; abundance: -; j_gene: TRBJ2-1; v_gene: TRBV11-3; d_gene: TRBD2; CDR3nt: TGTGCCAGCAGCTTCGGGACTAGCTCTATGTATGAGCAGTTCTTC; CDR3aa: CASSFGTSSMYEQFF
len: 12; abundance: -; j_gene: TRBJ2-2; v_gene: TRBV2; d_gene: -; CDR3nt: TGTGCCACGAAACAGCTCACCGGGGAGCTGTTTTTT; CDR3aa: CATKQLTGELFF
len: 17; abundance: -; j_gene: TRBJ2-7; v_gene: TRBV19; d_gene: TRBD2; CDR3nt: TGTGCCAGTAGTAGGACTAGCGGGAGGGGAAGCTCCTACGAGCAGTACTTC; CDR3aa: CASSRTSGRGSSYEQYF
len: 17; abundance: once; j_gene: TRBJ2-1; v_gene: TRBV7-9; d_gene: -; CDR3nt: TGTGCCAGCAGCTCCCCAGGTGGCGGGACCTCCTACAATGAGCAGTTCTTC; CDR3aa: CASSSPGGGTSYNEQFF
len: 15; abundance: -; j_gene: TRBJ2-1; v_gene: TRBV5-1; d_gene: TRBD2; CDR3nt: TGCGCCAGCAGCTTGAGCGGGAGGGACTACAATGAGCAGTTCTTC; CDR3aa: CASSLSGRDYNEQFF
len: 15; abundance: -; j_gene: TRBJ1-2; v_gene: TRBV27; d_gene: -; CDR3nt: TGTGCCAGCAGCCCGTCTTGGGGGGAAAACTATGGCTACACCTTC; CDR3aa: CASSPSWGENYGYTF
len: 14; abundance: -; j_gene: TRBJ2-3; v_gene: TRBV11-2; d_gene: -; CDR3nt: TGTGCCAGCAGCCTACGGATCACGCGGAATACGCAGTATTTT; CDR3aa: CASSLRITRNTQYF
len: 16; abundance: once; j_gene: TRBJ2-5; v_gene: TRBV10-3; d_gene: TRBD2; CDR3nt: TGTGCCATCAGTGAGACTAGCGGGGGGTACCAAGAGACCCAGTACTTC; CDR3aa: CAISETSGGYQETQYF
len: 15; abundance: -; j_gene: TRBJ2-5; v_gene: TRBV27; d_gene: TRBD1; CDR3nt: TGTGCCAGCAGTTTCCGGACAGGGGGTATGGAGACCCAGTACTTC; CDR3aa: CASSFRTGGMETQYF
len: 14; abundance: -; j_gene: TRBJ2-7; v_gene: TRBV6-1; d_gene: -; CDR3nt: TGTGCCAGCAGTGAATCTACTAGCCTCTACGAGCAGTACTTC; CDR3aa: CASSESTSLYEQYF
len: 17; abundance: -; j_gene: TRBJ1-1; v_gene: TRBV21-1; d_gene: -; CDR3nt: TGTGCCAGCAGCAATGACAGGGGGTTTCGCCTGAACACTGAAGCTTTCTTT; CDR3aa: CASSNDRGFRLNTEAFF
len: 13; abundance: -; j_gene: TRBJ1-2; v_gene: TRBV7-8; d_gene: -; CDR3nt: TGTGCCAGCAGCTTAGAGAGGGGAGGGAGCTACACCTTC; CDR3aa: CASSLERGGSYTF
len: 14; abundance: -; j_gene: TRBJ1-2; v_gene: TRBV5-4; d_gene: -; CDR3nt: TGTGCCAGCAGCGGATGGGAGGGTAACTATGGCTACACCTTC; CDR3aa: CASSGWEGNYGYTF
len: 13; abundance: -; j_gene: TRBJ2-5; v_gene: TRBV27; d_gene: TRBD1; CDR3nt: TGTGCCAGCAGCGCTGACAGGGTTGGGACCCAGTACTTC; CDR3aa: CASSADRVGTQYF
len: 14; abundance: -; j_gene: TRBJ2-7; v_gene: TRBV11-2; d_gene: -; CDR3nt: TGTGCCAGCAGCTTTGATGCGGGCTCCTACGAGCAGTACTTC; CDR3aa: CASSFDAGSYEQYF
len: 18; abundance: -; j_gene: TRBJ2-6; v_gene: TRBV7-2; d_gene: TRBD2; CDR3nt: TGTGCCAGCAGCTTAGCGGGGACTAGCGGGAGTTGGGCCAACGTCCTGACTTTC; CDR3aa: CASSLAGTSGSWANVLTF
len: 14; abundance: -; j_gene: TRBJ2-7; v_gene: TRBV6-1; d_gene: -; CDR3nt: TGTGCCAGCAGTGAGACTGCGGACAGCTACGAGCAGTACTTC; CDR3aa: CASSETADSYEQYF
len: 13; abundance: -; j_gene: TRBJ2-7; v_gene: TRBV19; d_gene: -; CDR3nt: TGTGCCAGTAGGGCGGGGTTCTCCTACGAGCAGTACTTC; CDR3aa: CASRAGFSYEQYF
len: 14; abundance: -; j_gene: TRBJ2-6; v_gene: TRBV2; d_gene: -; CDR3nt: TGTGCCAGCAGGGGGAGCTCTGGGGCCAACGTCCTGACTTTC; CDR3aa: CASRGSSGANVLTF
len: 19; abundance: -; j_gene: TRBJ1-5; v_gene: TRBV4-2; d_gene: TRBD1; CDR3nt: TGTGCCAGCAGCCAAGATTTGGGACAGGGGGTATCGAGCAATCAGCCCCAGCATTTT; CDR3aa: CASSQDLGQGVSSNQPQHF
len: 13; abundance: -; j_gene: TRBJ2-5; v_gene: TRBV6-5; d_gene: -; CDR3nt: TGTGCCAGCAGTTACTCGATGAGGGAGACCCAGTACTTC; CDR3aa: CASSYSMRETQYF
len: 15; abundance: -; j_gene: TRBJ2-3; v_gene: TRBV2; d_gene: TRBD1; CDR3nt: TGTGCCAGCAGTTACAACCAGGGGGTCACAGATACGCAGTATTTT; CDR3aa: CASSYNQGVTDTQYF
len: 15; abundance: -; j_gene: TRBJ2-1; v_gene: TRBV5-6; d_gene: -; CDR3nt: TGTGCCAGCGCTCCGAGGGCGGGATGGAACAATGAGCAGTTCTTC; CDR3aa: CASAPRAGWNNEQFF
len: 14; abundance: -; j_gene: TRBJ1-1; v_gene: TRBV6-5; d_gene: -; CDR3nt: TGTGCCAGCAGTTACTCGACTGAGAACACTGAAGCTTTCTTT; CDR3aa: CASSYSTENTEAFF
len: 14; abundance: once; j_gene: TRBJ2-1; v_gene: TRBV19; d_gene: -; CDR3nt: TGTGCCAGTACCCTACACGGGACTGAGGGTGAGCAGTTCTTC; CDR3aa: CASTLHGTEGEQFF
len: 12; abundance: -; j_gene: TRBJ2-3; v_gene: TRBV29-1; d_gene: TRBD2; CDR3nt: TGCAGCGTTGGTGCGGGGGTAGATACGCAGTATTTT; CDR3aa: CSVGAGVDTQYF
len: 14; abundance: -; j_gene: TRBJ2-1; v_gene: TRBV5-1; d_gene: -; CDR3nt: TGCGCCAGCAGCTTGGGTAGCTCCTACAATGAGCAGTTCTTC; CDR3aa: CASSLGSSYNEQFF